This T cell receptor beta chain was documented in a study of T-cell memory formation after mild COVID-19. Study results and limitations: Still unconfirmed is whether the second-wave clones peaking on day 37 recognized SARS-CoV-2. Day 15 to 85 contractors were CD4/CD8 balanced; later expanders leaned CD4+. CD8+ contracting clones occupied EMRA, while CD4+ ones occupied mainly CM and EM.

Using its own MiXCR run on the 5' RACE reads, TCRdb lists one record per CDR3 protein. The sample yields roughly 130,000 distinct CDR3 sequences, over 15% seen once. Deletions cut 4 bases from V and 0 bases from J, with 15 bases between. This CDR3 region has 16 residues. Germline V lookup: CDR1 SGHTS, CDR2 YDEGEE. With respect to this clonotype: No antigen is known for it.

Sequencing used PBMCs or a T cell subset sorted from them (not recorded which). The source of this sequence is a man between 18 and 29 years old who had mild COVID-19 (a few samples of this study predate the infection). Cell type and time point are not known. The chain has TRBV5-8 and TRBJ2-3; perhaps TRBD1 as D (6 bases). The DNA for the CDR3 is TGTGCCAGCAGCGGGGGCCGACAGCCTAGCACAGATACGCAGTATTTT. Translation: CASSGGRQPSTDTQYF.